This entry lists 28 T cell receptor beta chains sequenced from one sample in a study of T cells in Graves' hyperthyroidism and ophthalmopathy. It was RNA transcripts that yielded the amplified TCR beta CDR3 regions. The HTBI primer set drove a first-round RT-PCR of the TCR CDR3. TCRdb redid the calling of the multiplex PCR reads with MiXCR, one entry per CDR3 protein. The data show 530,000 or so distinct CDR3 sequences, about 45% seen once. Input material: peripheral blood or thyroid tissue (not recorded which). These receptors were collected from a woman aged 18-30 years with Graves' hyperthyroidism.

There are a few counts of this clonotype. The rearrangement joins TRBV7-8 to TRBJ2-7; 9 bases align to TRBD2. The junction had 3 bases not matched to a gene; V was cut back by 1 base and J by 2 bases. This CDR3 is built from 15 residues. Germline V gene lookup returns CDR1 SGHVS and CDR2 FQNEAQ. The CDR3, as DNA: TGTGCCAGCAGCTTAGTAACTAGCGGGCCCTACGAGCAGTACTTC. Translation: CASSLVTSGPYEQYF.

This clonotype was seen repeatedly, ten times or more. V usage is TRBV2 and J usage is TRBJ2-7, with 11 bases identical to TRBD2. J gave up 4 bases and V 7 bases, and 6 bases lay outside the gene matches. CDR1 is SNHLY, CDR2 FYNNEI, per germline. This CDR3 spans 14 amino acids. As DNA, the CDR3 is TGTGCCAGCAATCCCACTAGCGGGAGATACGAGCAGTACTTC. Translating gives CASNPTSGRYEQYF. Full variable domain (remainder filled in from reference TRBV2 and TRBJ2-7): EPEVTQTPSHQVTQMGQEVILRCVPISNHLYFYWYRQILGQKVEFLVSFYNNEISEKSEIFDDQFSVERPDGSNFTLKIRSTKLEDSAMYFCASNPTSGRYEQYFGPGTRLTVT.

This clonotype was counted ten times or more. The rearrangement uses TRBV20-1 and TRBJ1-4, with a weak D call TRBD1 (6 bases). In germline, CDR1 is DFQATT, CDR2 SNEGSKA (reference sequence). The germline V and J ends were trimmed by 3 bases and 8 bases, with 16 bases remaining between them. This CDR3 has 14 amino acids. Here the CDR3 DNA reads TGCAGTGCTAGGGAACAGGGCAACGGAGAAAAACTGTTTTTT. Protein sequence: CSAREQGNGEKLFF.

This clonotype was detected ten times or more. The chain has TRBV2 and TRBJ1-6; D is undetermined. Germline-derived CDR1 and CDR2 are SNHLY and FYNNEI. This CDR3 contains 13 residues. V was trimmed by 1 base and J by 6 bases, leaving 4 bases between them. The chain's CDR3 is CASSEGPNSPLHF. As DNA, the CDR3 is TGTGCCAGCAGTGAAGGACCTAATTCACCCCTCCACTTT.

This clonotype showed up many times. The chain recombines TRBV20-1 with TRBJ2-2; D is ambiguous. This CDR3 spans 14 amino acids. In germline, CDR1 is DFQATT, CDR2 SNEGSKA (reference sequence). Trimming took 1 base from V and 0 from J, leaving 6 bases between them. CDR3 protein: CSARVLTNTGELFF. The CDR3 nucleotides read TGCAGTGCTAGAGTACTGACGAACACCGGGGAGCTGTTTTTT.

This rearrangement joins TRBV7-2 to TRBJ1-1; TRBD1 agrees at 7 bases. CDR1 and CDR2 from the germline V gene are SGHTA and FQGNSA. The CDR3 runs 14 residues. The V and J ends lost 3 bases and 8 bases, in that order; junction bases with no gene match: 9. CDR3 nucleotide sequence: TGTGCCAGCAGCTTCGGGACAGCCTGGGGCGAAGCTTTCTTT. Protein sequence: CASSFGTAWGEAFF.

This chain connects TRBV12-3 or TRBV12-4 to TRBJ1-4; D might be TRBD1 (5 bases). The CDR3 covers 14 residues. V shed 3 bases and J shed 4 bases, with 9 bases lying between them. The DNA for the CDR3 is TGTGCCAGCAGTTTGAGACAGATTAATGAAAAACTGTTTTTT. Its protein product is CASSLRQINEKLFF.

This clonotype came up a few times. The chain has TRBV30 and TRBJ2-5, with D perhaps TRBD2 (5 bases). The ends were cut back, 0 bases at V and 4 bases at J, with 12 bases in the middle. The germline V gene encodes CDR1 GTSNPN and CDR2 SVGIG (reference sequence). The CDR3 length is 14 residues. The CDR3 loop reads CAWSVLNAGETQYF. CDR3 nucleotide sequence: TGTGCCTGGAGTGTACTTAATGCGGGAGAGACCCAGTACTTC.

The CDR3, as DNA: TGTGCCAGCAGCTTTTTCAGGGATAACATTCAGTACTTC. Protein: CASSFFRDNIQYF. This sequence joins TRBV7-2 and TRBJ2-4; D may be TRBD1 (5 bases). CDR3 size: 13 residues. Trimming removed 3 bases from V and 7 bases from J, with 10 bases in between. Germline CDR1 SGHTA, CDR2 FQGNSA. The complete variable domain, with remaining parts taken from reference TRBV7-2 and TRBJ2-4, reads GAGVSQSPSNKVTEKGKDVELRCDPISGHTALYWYRQSLGQGLEFLIYFQGNSAPDKSGLPSDRFSAERTGGSVSTLTIQRTQQEDSAVYLCASSFFRDNIQYFGAGTRLSVL.

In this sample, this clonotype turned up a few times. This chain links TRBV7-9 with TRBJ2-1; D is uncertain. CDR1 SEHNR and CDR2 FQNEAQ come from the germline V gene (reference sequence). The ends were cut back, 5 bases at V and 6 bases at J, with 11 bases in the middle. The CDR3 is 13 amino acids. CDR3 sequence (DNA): TGTGCCAGCAGCGTCCGTACCAGCAATGAGCAGTTCTTC. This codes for CASSVRTSNEQFF.

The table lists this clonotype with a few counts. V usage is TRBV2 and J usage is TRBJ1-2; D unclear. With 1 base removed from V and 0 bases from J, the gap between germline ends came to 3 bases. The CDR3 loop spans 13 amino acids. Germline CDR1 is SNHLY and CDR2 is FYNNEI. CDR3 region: CASSEVANYGYTF. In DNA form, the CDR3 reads TGTGCCAGCAGTGAAGTGGCTAACTATGGCTACACCTTC.

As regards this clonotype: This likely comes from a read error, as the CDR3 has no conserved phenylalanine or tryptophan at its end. The CDR3: CASSLVGHGYTS. In nucleotides, the CDR3 is TGTGCCAGCAGCTTGGTAGGGCATGGCTACACCTCC. The rearrangement joins TRBV5-4 to TRBJ1-2; D remains ambiguous. Trimming shortened V by 0 bases and J by 6 bases, and 6 bases separated the two germline ends. The germline V gene has CDR1 SGHNT and CDR2 YYREEE (reference sequence). The CDR3 sequence is 12 residues long.

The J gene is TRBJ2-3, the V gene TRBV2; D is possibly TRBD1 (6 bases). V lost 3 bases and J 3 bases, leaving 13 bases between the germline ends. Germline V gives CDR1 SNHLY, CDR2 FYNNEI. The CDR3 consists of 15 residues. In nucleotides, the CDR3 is TGTGCCAGCAGTGATATCGGTCAGGGGACAGATACGCAGTATTTT. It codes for CASSDIGQGTDTQYF.

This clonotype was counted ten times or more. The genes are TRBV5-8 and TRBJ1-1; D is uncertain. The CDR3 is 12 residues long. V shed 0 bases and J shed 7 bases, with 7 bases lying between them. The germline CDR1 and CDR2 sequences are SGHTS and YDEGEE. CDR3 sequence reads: CASSLEGIEAFF. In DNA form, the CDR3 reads TGTGCCAGCAGCTTGGAAGGAATTGAAGCTTTCTTT.

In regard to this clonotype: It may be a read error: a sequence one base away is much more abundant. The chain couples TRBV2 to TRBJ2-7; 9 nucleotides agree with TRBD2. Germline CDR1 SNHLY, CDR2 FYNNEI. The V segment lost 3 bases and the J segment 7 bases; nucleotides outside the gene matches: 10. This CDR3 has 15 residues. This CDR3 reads CASSDPSGNVYEQYF. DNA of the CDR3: TGTGCCAGCAGTGACCCTAGCGGGAATGTATATGAGCAGTACTTC.

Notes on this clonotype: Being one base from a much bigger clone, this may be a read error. The CDR3 spells CSTKTGPFVFYGYTF. The CDR3 nucleotides read TGCAGTACGAAGACAGGGCCCTTCGTCTTCTATGGCTACACCTTC. The chain recombines TRBV20-1 with TRBJ1-2, with TRBD1 matching 7 bases. The CDR3 is 15 residues long. Losses at the gene ends were 8 bases for V and 4 bases for J; bases not matched to a gene: 16. Germline V gene sequence: CDR1 DFQATT, CDR2 SNEGSKA (reference sequence).

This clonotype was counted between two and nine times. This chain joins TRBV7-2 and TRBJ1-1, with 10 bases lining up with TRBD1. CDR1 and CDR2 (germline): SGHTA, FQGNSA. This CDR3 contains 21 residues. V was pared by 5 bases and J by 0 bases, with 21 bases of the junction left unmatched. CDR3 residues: CASSPILGRGTGVLLNTEAFF. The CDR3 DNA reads TGTGCCAGCAGCCCCATCCTGGGGAGGGGGACAGGGGTCTTATTGAACACTGAAGCTTTCTTT.

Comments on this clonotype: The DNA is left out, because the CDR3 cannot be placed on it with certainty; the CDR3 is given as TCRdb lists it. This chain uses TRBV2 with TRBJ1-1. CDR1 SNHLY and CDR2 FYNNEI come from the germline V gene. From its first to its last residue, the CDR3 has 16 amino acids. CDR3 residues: CACSARPDGMNTEAFF.

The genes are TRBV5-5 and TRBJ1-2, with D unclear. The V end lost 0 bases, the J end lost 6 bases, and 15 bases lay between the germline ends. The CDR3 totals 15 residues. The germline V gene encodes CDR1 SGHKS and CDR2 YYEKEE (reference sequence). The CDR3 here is CASSLAMSNSHGYTF. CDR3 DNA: TGTGCCAGCAGCTTGGCCATGAGTAATTCGCATGGCTACACCTTC.

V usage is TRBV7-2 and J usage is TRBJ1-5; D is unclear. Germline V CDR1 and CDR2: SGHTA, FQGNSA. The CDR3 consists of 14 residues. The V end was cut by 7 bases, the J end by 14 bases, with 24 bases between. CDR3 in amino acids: CASKAMTGGRSEHF. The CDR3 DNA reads TGTGCCAGCAAGGCGATGACGGGAGGGCGAAGTGAGCATTTT.

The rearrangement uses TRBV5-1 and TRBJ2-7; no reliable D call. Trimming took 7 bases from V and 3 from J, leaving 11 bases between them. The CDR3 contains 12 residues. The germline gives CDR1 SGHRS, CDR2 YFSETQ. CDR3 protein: CASQSRYYEQYF. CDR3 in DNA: TGCGCCAGCCAATCCCGTTACTACGAGCAGTACTTC.

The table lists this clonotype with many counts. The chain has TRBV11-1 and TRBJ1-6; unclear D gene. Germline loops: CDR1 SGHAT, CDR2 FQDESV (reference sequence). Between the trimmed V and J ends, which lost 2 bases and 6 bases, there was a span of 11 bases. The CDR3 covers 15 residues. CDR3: CASSLIDGPNSPLHF. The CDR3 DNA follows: TGTGCCAGCAGCTTAATAGACGGACCTAATTCACCCCTCCACTTT.

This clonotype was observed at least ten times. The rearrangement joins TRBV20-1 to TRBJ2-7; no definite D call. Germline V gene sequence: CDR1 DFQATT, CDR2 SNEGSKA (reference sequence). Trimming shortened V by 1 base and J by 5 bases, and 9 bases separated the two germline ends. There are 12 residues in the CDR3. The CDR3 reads CSARVQTDEQYF. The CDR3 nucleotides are TGCAGTGCTAGAGTCCAAACCGACGAGCAGTACTTC.

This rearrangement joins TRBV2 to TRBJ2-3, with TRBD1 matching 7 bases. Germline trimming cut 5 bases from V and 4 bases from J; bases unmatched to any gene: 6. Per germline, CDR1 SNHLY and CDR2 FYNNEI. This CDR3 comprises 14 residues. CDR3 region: CASSLGQLADTQYF. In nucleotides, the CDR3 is TGTGCCAGCAGTCTGGGACAGCTCGCAGATACGCAGTATTTT.

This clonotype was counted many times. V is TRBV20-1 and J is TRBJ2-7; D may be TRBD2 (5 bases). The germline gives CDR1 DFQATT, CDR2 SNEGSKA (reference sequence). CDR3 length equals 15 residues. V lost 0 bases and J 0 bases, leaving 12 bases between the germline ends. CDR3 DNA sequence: TGCAGTGCTAGAGAAGAGGGAGCCGTCTCCTACGAGCAGTACTTC. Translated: CSAREEGAVSYEQYF.

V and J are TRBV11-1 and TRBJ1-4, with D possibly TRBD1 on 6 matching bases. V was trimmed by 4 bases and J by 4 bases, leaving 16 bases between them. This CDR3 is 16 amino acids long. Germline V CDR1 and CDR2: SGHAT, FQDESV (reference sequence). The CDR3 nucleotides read TGTGCCAGCAGCTCAATTCGGGGGGCGGATAATGAAAAACTGTTTTTT. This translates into CASSSIRGADNEKLFF.

CDR3 protein: CSATTGSGNYEQYF. In nucleotides, the CDR3 is TGCAGTGCTACAACAGGGTCAGGAAACTACGAGCAGTACTTC. The rearrangement links TRBV20-1 to TRBJ2-7; TRBD1 might be the D (6 bases). Germline V CDR1 and CDR2: DFQATT, SNEGSKA (reference sequence). The CDR3 totals 14 residues. Trimming stripped 4 bases from V and 3 bases from J, with 16 bases between.

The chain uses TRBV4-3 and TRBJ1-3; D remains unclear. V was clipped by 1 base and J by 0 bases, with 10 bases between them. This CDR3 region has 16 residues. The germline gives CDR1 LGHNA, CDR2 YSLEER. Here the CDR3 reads CASSQGWGPSGNTIYF. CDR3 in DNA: TGCGCCAGCAGCCAAGGGTGGGGTCCCTCTGGAAACACCATATATTTT.